This TCR beta chain came from a study of beta chain features in type 1 diabetes. Germline CDR1 reads SQVTM; CDR2 reads ANQGSEA. The V segment lost 3 bases and the J segment 10 bases; nucleotides outside the gene matches: 3. The CDR3 has 11 amino acids. The sequenced template was cDNA made from the entire isolated RNA. Clones were read by immunoSEQ multiplex PCR, and TCRdb kept only the in-frame ones, dropping some. Of roughly 140,000 clones listed, 11% are singletons. Study observations and caveats: PCR might favor shorter templates, equally in patients and controls. Shortening of TCRB CDR3s, moderate but significant, appeared in all four CD4+ subsets of Type 1 diabetes patients.

Concerning this clone: What it recognizes is unknown.

The sequence came from a man between 18 and 35 years old in good health. Sequencing used central memory CD4+ T cells from blood. J is TRBJ1-1 and V is TRBV29-1, with 9 bases that match TRBD1. Written as DNA, the CDR3 is TGCAGCGTTGAGGGGGGACAGGGAGCTTTCTTT. It codes for CSVEGGQGAFF.